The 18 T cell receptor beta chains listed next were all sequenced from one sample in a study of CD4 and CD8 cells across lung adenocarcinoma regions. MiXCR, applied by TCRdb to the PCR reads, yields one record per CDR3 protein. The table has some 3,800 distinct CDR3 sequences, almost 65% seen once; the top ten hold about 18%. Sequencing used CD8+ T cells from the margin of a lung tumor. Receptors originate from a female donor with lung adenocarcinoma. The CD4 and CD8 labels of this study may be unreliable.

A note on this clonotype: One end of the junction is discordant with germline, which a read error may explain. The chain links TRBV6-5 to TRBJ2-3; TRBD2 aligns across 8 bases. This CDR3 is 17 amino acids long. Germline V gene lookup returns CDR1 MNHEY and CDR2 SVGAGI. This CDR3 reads CASSWGVAGWAKNTQYF. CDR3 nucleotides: TGTGCCAGCAGTTGGGGGGTAGCGGGGTGGGCCAAAAATACGCAGTATTTC.

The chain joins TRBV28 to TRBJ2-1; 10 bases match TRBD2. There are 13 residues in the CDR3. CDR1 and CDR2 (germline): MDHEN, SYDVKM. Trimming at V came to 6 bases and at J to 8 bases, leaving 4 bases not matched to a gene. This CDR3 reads CASRAGGPYEQFF. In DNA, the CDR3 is TGTGCCAGCAGAGCGGGAGGGCCCTATGAGCAGTTCTTC.

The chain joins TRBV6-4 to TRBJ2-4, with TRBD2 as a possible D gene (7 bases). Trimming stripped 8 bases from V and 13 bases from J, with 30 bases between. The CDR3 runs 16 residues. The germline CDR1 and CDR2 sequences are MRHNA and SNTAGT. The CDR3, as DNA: TGTGCCAGCGGTCCTAGGGGGGGAGGACCCAAGAACACGCAGTACTTC. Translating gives CASGPRGGGPKNTQYF.

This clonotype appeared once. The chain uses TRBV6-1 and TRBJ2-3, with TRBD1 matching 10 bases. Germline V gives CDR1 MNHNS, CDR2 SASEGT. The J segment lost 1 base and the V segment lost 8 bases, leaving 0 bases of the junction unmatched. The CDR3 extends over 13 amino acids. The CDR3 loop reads CASDRGRTDTQYF. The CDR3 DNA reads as TGTGCCAGCGACAGGGGGCGCACAGATACGCAGTATTTT.

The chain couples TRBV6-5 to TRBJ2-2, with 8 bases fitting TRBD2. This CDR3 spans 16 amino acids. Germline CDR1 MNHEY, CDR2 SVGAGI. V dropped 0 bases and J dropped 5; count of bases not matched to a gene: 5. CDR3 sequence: CASSYSAGGSTGELFF. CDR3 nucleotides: TGTGCCAGCAGTTACTCGGCGGGAGGAAGTACCGGGGAGCTGTTTTTT.

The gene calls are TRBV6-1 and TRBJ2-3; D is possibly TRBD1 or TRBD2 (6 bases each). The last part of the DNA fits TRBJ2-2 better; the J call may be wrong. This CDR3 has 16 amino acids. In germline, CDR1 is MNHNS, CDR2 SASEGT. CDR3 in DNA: TGTGCCAGCAGTGAGCTCGGGAGAGTGAGCACAGGGACGCTGTTTTTT. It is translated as CASSELGRVSTGTLFF.

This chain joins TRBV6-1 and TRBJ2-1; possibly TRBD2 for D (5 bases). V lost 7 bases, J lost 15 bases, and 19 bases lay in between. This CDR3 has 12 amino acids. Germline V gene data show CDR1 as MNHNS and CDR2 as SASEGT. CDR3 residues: CASNLAGHNMFF. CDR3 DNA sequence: TGTGCCAGCAACCTAGCCGGGCATAATATGTTCTTC.

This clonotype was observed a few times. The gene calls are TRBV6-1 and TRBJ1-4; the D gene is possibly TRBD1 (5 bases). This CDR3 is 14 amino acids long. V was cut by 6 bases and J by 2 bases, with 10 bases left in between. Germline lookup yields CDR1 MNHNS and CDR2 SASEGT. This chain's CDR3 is CASRNGDTNEKLFF. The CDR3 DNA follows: TGTGCCAGCAGGAACGGGGACACTAATGAAAAACTGTTTTTT.

The CDR3 reads CASIYTNTGELFF. The CDR3 bases are TGCGCCAGCATATATACCAACACCGGGGAGCTGTTTTTT. This rearrangement joins TRBV10-2 to TRBJ2-2; D is uncertain. The CDR3 covers 13 residues. CDR1 and CDR2 (germline): WSHSY, SAAADI. The V and J ends lost 7 bases and 2 bases respectively, with 8 bases between them.

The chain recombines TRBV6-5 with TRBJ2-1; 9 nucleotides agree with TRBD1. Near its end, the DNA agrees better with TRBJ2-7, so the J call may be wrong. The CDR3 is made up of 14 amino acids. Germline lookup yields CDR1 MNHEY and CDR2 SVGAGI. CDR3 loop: CASSYRTGVNEQYF. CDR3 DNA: TGTGCCAGCAGCTATCGGACAGGGGTCAACGAGCAGTACTTC.

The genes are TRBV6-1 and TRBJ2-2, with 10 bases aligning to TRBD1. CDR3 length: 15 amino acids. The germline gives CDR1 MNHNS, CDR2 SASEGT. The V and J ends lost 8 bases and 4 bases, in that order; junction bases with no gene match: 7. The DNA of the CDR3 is TGTGCCAGCGGATCGACAGGGGGCGGCACCGGGGAGCTGTTTTTT. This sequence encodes CASGSTGGGTGELFF.

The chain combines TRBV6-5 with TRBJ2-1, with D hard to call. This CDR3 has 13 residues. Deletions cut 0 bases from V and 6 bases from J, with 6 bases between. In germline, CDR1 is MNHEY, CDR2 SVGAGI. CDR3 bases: TGTGCCAGCAGTTACTCGAGAGGCAATGAGCAGTTCTTC. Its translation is CASSYSRGNEQFF.

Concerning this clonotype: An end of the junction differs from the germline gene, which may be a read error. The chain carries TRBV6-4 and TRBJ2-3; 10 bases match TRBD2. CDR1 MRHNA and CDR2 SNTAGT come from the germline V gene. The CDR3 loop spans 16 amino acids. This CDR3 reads CASGARAGGPSETQYF. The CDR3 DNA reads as TGTGCCAGCGGGGCTAGAGCGGGAGGGCCGTCGGAGACGCAGTATTTC.

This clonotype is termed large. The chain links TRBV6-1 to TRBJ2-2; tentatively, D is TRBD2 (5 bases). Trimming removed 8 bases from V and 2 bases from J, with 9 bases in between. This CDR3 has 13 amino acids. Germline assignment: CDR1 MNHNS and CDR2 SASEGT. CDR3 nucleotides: TGTGCCAGCTGGACTTTCAACACCGGGGAGCTGTTTTTT. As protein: CASWTFNTGELFF.

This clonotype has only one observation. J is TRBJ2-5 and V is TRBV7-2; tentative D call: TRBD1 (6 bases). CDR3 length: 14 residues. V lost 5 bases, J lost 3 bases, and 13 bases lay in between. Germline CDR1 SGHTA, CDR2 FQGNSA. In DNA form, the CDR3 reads TGTGCCAGCAGCCAGGGGACACTAAAAGAGACCCAGTACTTC. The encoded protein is CASSQGTLKETQYF.

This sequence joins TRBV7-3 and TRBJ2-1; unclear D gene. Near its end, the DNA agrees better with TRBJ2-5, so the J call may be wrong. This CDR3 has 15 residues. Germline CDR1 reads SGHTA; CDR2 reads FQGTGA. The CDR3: CASSLGGTLGETQYF. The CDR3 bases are TGTGCCAGCAGCTTAGGCGGCACTTTAGGAGAGACCCAGTACTTC.

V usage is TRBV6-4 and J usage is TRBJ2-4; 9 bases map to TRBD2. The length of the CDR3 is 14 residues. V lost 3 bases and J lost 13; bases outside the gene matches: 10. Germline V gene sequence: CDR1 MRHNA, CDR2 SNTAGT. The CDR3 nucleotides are TGTGCCAGCAGTGAGGCGGGAGGGGGTAATGAGCAGTACTTC. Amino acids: CASSEAGGGNEQYF.

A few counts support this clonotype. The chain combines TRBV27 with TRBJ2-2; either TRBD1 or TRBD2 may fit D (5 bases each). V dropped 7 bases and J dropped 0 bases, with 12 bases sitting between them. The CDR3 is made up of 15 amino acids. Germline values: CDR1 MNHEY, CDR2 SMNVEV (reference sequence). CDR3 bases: TGTGCCAGCACCCTTGGGGGACCGAACACCGGGGAGCTGTTTTTT. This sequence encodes CASTLGGPNTGELFF.